The clone carrying this T cell receptor (beta chain) was seen only a few times. TCR beta CDR3 region amplification was performed from RNA transcripts. Researchers ran a first-round RT-PCR on the TCR CDR3 using the HTBI primer set. TCRdb itself ran the multiplex PCR reads through MiXCR, one entry per CDR3 protein. The sample lists a few hundred thousand distinct CDR3 sequences, about 15% seen once, with about 27% in the top ten. The record originates from a study of T cells in Graves' hyperthyroidism and ophthalmopathy. Recently diagnosed hyperthyroidism of less than 2 months' duration affected patients aged 18 to 65. Blood dates from first hyperthyroidism diagnosis, before any ophthalmopathy symptoms. Fresh peripheral blood, 8 to 10 ml of it, supplied the PBMCs. Per germline, CDR1 SGHVS and CDR2 FQNEAQ. J gave up 5 bases and V 1 base, and 10 bases lay outside the gene matches. The CDR3 consists of 16 residues.

The specimen sequenced was blood. The V call is TRBV7-8, the J call TRBJ2-7; TRBD2 matches at 8 bases. This sequence was found in a woman under 30 with Graves' hyperthyroidism that later progressed to Graves' ophthalmopathy. CDR3 loop: CASSLVWREDRNEQYF. DNA of the CDR3: TGTGCCAGCAGCTTAGTTTGGCGGGAGGATAGGAACGAGCAGTACTTC.